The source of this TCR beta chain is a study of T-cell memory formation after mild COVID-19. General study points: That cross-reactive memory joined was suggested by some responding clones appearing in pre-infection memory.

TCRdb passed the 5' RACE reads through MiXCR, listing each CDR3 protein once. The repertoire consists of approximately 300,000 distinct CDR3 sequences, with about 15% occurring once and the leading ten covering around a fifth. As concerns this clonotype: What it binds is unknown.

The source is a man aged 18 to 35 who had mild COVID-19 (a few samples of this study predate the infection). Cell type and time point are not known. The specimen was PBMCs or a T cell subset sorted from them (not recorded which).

This CDR3 reads CASSHGTSGGGYNEQFF. The CDR3 coding sequence is TGCGCCAGCAGCCACGGGACTAGCGGGGGGGGCTACAATGAGCAGTTCTTC. The chain links TRBV5-1 to TRBJ2-1, with 16 bases matching TRBD2. V trimming: 4 bases; J trimming: 3 bases; junction bases outside the gene matches: 4. Germline CDR1 SGHRS, CDR2 YFSETQ. The CDR3 is 17 amino acids.